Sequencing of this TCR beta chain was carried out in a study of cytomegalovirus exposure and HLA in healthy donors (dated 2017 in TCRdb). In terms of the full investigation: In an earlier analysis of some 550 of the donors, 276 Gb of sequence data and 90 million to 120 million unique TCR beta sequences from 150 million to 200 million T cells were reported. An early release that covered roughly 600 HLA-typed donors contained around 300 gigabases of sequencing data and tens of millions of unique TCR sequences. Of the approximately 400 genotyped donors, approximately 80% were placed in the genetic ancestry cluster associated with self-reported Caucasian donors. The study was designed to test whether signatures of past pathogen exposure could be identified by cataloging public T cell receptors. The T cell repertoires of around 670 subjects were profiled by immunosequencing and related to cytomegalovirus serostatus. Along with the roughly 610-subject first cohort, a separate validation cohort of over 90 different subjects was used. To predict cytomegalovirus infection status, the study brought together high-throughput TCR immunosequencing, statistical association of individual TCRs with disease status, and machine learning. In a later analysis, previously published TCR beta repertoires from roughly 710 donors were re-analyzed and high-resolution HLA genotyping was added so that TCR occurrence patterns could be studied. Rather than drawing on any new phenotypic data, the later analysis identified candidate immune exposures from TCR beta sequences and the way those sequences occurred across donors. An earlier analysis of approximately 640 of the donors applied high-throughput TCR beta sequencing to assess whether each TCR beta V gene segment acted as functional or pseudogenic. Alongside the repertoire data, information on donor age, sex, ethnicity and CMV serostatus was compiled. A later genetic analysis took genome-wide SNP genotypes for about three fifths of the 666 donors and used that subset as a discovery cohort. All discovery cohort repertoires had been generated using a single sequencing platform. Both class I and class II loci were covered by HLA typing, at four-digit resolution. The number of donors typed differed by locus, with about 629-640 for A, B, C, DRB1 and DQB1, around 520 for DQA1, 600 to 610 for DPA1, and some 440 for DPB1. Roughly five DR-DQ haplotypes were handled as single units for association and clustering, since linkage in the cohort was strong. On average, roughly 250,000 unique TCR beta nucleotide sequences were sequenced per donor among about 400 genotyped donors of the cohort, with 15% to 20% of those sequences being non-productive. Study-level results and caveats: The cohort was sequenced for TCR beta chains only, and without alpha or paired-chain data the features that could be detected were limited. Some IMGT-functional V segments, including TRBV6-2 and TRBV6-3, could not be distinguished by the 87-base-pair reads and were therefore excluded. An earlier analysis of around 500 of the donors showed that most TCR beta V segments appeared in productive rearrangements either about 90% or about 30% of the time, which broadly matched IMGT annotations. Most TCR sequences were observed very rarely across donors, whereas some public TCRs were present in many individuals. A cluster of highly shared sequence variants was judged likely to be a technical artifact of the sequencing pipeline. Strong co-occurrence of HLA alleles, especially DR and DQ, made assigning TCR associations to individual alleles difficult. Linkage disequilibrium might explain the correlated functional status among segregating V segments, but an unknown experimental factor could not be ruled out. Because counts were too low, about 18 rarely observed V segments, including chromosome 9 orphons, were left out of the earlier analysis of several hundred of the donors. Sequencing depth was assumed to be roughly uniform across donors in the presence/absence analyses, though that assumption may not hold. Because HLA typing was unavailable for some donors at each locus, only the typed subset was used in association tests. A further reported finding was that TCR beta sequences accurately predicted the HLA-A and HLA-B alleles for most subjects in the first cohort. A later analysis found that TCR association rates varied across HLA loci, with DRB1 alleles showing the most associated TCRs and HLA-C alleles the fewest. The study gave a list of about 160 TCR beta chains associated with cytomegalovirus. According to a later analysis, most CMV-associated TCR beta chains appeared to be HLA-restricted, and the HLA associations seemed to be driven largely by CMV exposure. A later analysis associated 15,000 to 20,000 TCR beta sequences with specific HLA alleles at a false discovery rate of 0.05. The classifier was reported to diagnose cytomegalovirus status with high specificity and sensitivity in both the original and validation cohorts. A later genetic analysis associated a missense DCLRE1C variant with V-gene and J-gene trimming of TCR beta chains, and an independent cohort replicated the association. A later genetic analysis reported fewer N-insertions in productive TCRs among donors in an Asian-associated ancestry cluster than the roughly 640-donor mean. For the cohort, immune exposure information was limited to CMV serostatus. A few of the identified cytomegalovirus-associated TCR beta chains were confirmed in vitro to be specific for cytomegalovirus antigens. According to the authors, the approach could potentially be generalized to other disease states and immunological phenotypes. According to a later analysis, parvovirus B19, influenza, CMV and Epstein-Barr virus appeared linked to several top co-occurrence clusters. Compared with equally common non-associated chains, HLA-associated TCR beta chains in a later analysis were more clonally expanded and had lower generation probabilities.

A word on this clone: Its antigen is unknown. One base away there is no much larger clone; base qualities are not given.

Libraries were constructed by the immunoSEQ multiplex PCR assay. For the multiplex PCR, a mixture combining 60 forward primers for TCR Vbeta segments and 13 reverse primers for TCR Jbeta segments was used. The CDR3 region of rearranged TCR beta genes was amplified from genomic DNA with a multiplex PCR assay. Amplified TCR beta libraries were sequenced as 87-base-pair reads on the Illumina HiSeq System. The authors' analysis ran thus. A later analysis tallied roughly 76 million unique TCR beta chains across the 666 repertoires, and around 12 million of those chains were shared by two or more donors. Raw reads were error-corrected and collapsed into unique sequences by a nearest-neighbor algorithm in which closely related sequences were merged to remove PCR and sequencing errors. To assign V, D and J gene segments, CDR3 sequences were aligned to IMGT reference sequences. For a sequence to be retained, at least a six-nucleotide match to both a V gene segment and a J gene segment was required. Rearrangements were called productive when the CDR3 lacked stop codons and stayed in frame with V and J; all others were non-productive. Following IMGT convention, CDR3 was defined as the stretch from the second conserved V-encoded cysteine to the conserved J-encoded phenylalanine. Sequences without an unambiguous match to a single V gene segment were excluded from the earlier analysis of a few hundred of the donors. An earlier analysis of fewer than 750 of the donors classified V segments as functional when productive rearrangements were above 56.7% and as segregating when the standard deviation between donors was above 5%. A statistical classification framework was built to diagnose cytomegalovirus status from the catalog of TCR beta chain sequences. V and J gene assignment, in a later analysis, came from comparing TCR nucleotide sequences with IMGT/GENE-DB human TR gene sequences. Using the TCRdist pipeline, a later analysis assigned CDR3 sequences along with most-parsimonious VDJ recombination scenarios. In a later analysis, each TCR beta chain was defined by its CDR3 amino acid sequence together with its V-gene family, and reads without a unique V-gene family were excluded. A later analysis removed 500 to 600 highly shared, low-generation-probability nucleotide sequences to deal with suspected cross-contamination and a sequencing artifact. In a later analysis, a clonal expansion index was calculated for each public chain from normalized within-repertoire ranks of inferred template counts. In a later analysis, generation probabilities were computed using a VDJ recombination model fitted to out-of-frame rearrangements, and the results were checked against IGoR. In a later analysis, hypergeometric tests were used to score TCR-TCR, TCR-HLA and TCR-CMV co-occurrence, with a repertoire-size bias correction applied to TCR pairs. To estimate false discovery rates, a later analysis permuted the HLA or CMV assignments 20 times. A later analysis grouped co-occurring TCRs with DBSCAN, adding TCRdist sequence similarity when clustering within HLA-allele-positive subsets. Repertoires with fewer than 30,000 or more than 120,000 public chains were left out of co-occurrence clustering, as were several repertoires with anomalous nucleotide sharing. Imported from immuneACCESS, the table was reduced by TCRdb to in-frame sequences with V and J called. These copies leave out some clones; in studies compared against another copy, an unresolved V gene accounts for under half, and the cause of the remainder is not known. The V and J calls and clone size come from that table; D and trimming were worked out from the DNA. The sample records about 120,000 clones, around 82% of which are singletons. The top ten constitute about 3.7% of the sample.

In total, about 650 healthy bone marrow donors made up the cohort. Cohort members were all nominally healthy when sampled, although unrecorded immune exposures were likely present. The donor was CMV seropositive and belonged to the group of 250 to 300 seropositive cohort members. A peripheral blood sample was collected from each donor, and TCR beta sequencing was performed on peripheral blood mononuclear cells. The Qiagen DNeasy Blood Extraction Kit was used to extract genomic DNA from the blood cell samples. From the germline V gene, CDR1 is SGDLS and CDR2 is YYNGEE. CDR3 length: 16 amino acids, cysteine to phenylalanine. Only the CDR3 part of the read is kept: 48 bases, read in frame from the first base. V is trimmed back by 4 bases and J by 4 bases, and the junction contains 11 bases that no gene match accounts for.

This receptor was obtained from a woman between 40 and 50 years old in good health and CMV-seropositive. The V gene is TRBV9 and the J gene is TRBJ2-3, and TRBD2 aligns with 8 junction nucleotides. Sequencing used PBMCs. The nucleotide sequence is TGTGCCAGCAGCTCCGCTAGCGGGTACCTCCCAGATACGCAGTATTTT. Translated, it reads CASSSASGYLPDTQYF.